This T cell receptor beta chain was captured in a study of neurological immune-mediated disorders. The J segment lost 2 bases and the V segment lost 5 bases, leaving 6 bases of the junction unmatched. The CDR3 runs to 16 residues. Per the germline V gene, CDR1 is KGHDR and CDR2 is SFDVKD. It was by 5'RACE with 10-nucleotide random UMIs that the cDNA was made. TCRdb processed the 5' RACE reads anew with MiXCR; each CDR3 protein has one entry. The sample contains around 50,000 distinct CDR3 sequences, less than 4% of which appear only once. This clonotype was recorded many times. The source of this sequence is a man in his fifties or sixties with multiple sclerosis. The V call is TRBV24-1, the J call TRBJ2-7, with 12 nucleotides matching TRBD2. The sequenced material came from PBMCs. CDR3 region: CATSGQTSGGTYEQYF. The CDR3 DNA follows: TGTGCCACCAGTGGACAGACTAGCGGGGGTACCTACGAGCAGTACTTC.